This TCR beta chain was profiled in a study of cytomegalovirus exposure and HLA in healthy donors. Vbeta (60) and Jbeta (13) primers were used in the PCR. Libraries were prepared by immunoSEQ multiplex PCR; TCRdb keeps only in-frame clonotypes and omits some of them. The sample includes 120,000 or so clones, 65% to 80% of them seen just once. This clone has only a few counts. The trim removed 6 bases at V and 7 bases at J, leaving 8 bases unmatched. The germline gives CDR1 SGHAT, CDR2 FQNNGV. This CDR3 is built from 16 residues. The sample consisted of PBMCs. The receptor's source is a human donor in good health. The rearrangement joins TRBV11-2 to TRBJ2-2, with 13 bases matching TRBD2. CDR3: CASRPILAGGFGELFF. As DNA, the CDR3 is TGTGCCAGCAGACCCATACTAGCGGGGGGGTTCGGGGAGCTGTTTTTT.